This TCR beta chain was obtained from a study of blood T cell repertoires in COVID-19. Study at large: Acute and convalescent COVID-19 specimens originated in the United States, Italy and Spain. Nucleic acid was either cDNA or gDNA, and it came from T cells, B-cell-depleted T cells, or PBMCs.

Original processing methods: Nucleated cell counts were estimated from reference gene primer amplification. Method: immunoSEQ multiplex PCR; TCRdb's copy keeps in-frame clones and lacks some. The D gene and trimming were derived from the DNA, and the V and J assignments and clone size from that table. This table has about 79,000 clones, about 89% appearing once. Germline V gives CDR1 MNHEY, CDR2 SVGEGT. The junction had 11 bases not matched to a gene; V was cut back by 4 bases and J by 4 bases. CDR3 length equals 17 residues. Sequenced: peripheral blood. The V and J genes are TRBV6-2 or TRBV6-3 and TRBJ2-2, with 8 bases that match TRBD2. The TCR comes from a man aged 65 to 79 with active or convalescent COVID-19. In nucleotides, the CDR3 is TGTGCCAGCAGTTCTCCGCGGACGGGAGGGCTCACCGGGGAGCTGTTTTTT. As protein: CASSSPRTGGLTGELFF.